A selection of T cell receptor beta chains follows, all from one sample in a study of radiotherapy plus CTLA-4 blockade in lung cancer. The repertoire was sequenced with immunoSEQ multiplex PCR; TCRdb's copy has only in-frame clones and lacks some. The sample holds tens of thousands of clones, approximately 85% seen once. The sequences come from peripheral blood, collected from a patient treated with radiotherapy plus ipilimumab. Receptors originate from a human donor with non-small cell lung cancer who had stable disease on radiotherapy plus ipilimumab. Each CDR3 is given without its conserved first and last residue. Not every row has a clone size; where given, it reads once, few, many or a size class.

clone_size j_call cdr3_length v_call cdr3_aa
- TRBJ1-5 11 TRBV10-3 AVTDGGGQPQH
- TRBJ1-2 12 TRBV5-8 ASSDGQVNYGYT
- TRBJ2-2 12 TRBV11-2 ASSLGLNTGELF
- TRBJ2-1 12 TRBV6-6 ASIASGRYNEQF
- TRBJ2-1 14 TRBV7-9 ASSPRLAGEGYEQF
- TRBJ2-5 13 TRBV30 ACLTRDRVQETQY
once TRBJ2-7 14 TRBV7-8 ASSLSSGRPAYEQY
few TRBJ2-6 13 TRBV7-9 ASTHTASGANVLT
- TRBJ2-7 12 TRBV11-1 ASSFSGQGDEQY
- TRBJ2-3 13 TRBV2 ASQGDSTATDTQY
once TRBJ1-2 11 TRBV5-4 ASRKEAVDGYT
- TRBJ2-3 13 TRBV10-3 AISGLRRAGDTQY
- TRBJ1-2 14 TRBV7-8 ASSLGAGTANYGYT
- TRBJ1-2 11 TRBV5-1 ASSLLSDDGYT
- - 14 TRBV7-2 ASSLALGSGGYEQY
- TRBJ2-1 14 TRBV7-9 ASSLGSGRPRDEQF
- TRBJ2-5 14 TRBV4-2 ASSQASGSRQETQY
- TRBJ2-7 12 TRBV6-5 ASNPGLVSYEQY
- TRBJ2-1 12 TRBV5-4 ASVTSGRYNEQF
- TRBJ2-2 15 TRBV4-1 ASSPLRAGVGTGELF
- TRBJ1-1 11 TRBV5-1 ASSWGQDTEAF
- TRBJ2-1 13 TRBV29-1 SVEGSRQLNNEQF
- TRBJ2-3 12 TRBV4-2 ASSQDGRDDTQY
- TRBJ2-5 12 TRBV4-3 ASSQDRSGQTQY
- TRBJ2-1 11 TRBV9 ASSPRAYNEQF
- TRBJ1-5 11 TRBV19 ASSIAEYQPQH
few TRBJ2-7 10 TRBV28 ASSPPHNEQY
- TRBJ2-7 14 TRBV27 ASSPHPSGTSGEQY
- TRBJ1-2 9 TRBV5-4 ASGGGNGYT
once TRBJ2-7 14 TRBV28 ASRNLGLSSSYEQY
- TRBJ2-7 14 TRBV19 ASSIPPGQGSYEQY
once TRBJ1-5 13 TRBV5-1 ASSLGGGSNQPQH
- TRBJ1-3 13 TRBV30 AWSPQGAGGNTIY
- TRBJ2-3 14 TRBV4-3 ASSQDTGYGSDTQY
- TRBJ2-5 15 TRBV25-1 ASSTVLAGEGGETQY
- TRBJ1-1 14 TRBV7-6 ASSLAVREGFREAF
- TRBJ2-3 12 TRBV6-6 ASSYGGSTDTQY
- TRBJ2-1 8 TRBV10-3 ATGGESQF
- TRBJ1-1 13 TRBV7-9 AVRPTTGEGTEAF
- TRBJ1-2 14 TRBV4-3 ASSQDGGAAPYGYT
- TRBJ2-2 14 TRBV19 ASRSTGSRHTGELF
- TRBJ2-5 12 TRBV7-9 ASSLASGKETQY
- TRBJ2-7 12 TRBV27 ASSPGLPTYEQY
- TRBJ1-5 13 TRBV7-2 ASSLAGGAGQPQH
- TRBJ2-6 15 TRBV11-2 ASSFNPGGGGANVLT
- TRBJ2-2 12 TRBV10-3 AITRTGNTGELF
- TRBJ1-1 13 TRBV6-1 ASREQGWGNTEAF
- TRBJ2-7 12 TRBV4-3 ASSRGDRGYEQY
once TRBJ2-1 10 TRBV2 ARGIAGNEQF
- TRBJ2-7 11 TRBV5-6 ASFPWGGYEQY
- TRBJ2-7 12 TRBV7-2 ASSLRREDYEQY
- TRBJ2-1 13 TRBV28 ASSLPGRNYNEQF
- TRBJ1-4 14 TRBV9 ASSANRDKPTEKLF